This T cell receptor (beta chain) comes out of a study of T cell changes during pregnancy in multiple sclerosis. Per germline, CDR1 SGHNT and CDR2 YYREEE (reference sequence). V was shortened by 0 bases and J by 0 bases, with 9 bases between the two germline ends. The CDR3 sequence is 15 residues long. The protocol was immunoSEQ multiplex PCR, while the TCRdb copy is restricted to in-frame clones and leaves out a portion. The top ten hold around 4.8% of the sample, which has tens of thousands of clones, roughly 90% seen once. The receptor was derived from a female donor in good health, enrolled as a control in a pregnancy study. This chain connects TRBV5-4 to TRBJ1-2; no firm D call. The material was peripheral blood, obtained in the second trimester of pregnancy. CDR3 sequence reads: CASSLGEVANYGYTF. The CDR3 DNA is TGTGCCAGCAGCTTGGGGGAGGTAGCTAACTATGGCTACACCTTC.